Following are 21 T cell receptor beta chains from one sample sequenced in a study of blood T cell repertoires in COVID-19. The method was immunoSEQ multiplex PCR; TCRdb's version includes in-frame clones alone and lacks a portion of them. Seen here are 150,000 to 200,000 clones, 65% to 85% observed once, and the top ten hold roughly 9%. Sequences were obtained from peripheral blood. The receptors shown here come from a woman aged 80 or over with active or convalescent COVID-19.

The genes are TRBV29-1 and TRBJ2-6; D possibly corresponds to TRBD1 (6 bases). The length of the CDR3 is 18 residues. V lost 4 bases and J lost 8, with 27 bases in between. CDR1 SQVTM and CDR2 ANQGSEA come from the germline V gene. The CDR3 reads CSVVFGASRGLRTNVLTF. CDR3 DNA sequence: TGCAGCGTTGTGTTTGGGGCATCAAGGGGGTTAAGGACCAACGTCCTGACTTTC.

The chain combines TRBV11-3 with TRBJ1-6; unclear D gene. Germline CDR1 reads SGHNT; CDR2 reads YENEEA. The ends were cut back, 1 base at V and 6 bases at J, with 13 bases in the middle. The CDR3 sequence is 16 residues long. The CDR3 sequence: CASSLGLRESNSPLHF. The CDR3 nucleotides read TGTGCCAGCAGCTTAGGCCTTCGGGAGTCTAATTCACCCCTCCACTTT.

This rearrangement joins TRBV12-5 to TRBJ1-4; D may be TRBD1 (6 bases). Trimming cost V 2 bases and J 2 bases, with 6 bases left between them. CDR3 length: 14 amino acids. The germline V gene has CDR1 LGHNT and CDR2 FRNRAP. The CDR3 DNA is TGTGCTAGTGGTTTGACAGGGACTAATGAAAAACTGTTTTTT. The encoded protein is CASGLTGTNEKLFF.

The chain couples TRBV6-4 to TRBJ2-3; D perhaps matches TRBD1 (8 bases). Trimming removed 6 bases at V and 3 bases at J, with 16 bases between. CDR3 size: 15 residues. Germline CDR1 MRHNA, CDR2 SNTAGT. CDR3 coding DNA: TGTGCCAGCAGCGTCACAGGGGGAGGGACAGATACGCAGTATTTT. As protein: CASSVTGGGTDTQYF.

The rearrangement links TRBV6-1 to TRBJ2-5, with 12 bases lining up with TRBD2. Germline loops: CDR1 MNHNS, CDR2 SASEGT. V gave up 4 bases and J gave up 7 bases; unmatched junction bases: 10. CDR3 length: 16 amino acids. The CDR3 nucleotides read TGTGCCAGCAGTGGCCCTAGCGGGGGGGCGCGTGGGACCCAGTACTTC. This translates into CASSGPSGGARGTQYF.

This clone has just one count. The V gene is TRBV19, the J gene TRBJ2-7; 12 nucleotides match TRBD2. Germline V gene sequence: CDR1 LNHDA, CDR2 SQIVND (reference sequence). V shed 5 bases, J shed 1 base, and the junction held 9 bases outside the gene matches. The CDR3 runs to 17 residues. CDR3 protein: CASSSGSTSGGSYEQYF. CDR3 DNA: TGTGCCAGTAGTTCCGGCTCGACTAGCGGGGGATCCTACGAGCAGTACTTC.

The chain employs TRBV6-5 and TRBJ1-1; D might be TRBD1 (5 bases). Germline lookup yields CDR1 MNHEY and CDR2 SVGAGI. The V end was cut by 6 bases, the J end by 10 bases, with 12 bases between. The CDR3 has 11 residues. CDR3 bases: TGTGCCAGCAGCACGGACATAAGAGCTTTCTTT. It codes for CASSTDIRAFF.

The rearrangement joins TRBV5-1 to TRBJ1-1; the match to TRBD1 covers 12 bases. The CDR3 consists of 17 residues. V dropped 4 bases and J dropped 0; count of bases not matched to a gene: 7. Germline V gene sequence: CDR1 SGHRS, CDR2 YFSETQ. The CDR3 here is CASSGGQGASMNTEAFF. The CDR3 DNA reads TGCGCCAGCAGCGGGGGACAGGGGGCAAGCATGAACACTGAAGCTTTCTTT.

V and J are TRBV27 and TRBJ1-2, with a possible D match to TRBD1 (5 bases). In germline, CDR1 is MNHEY, CDR2 SMNVEV (reference sequence). V lost 5 bases, J lost 5 bases, and 24 bases lay in between. The CDR3 sequence is 17 residues long. The CDR3 DNA follows: TGTGCCAGCAGTCCTGGGGCCGCGGCCGAGGCGGTATATGGCTACACCTTC. It translates to CASSPGAAAEAVYGYTF.

The J gene is TRBJ1-1, the V gene TRBV27; 10 positions match TRBD1. The CDR3 contains 16 residues. The germline V gene has CDR1 MNHEY and CDR2 SMNVEV (reference sequence). After removal of 1 base from V and 7 bases from J, the junction contained 9 bases not matched to a gene. CDR3: CASSLLRTGGIIEAFF. Here the CDR3 DNA reads TGTGCCAGCAGTTTATTAAGGACAGGGGGTATCATTGAAGCTTTCTTT.

The chain is built from TRBV4-1 and TRBJ2-7; TRBD2 might be the D (7 bases). With 0 bases removed from V and 3 bases from J, the gap between germline ends came to 15 bases. The CDR3 is made up of 16 amino acids. The germline CDR1 and CDR2 sequences are MGHRA and YSYEKL. The DNA of the CDR3 is TGCGCCAGCAGCCAAGAGGGGGAGGGGGTTTACTACGAGCAGTACTTC. Translated, it gives CASSQEGEGVYYEQYF.

The chain uses TRBV4-1 and TRBJ1-5; weak D call: TRBD1 (6 bases). The CDR3 spans 15 residues. The germline gives CDR1 MGHRA, CDR2 YSYEKL. V shed 1 base and J shed 4 bases, with 11 bases lying between them. The CDR3 region is CASSQAGQPNQPQHF. The CDR3 DNA sequence: TGCGCCAGCAGCCAAGCGGGACAACCAAATCAGCCCCAGCATTTT.

The rearrangement uses TRBV6-5 and TRBJ1-1; possibly TRBD1 for D (5 bases). CDR3 length equals 15 residues. V shed 5 bases and J shed 10 bases, with 23 bases lying between them. Looked up from germline, CDR1 is MNHEY and CDR2 is SVGAGI. This CDR3 is CASSPGVGGAILAFF. CDR3 DNA: TGTGCCAGCAGTCCAGGCGTTGGAGGGGCGATTTTAGCTTTCTTT.

The V gene is TRBV6-2 or TRBV6-3, the J gene TRBJ1-2; TRBD1 matches at 10 bases. The CDR3 spans 14 residues. Germline V gene data show CDR1 as MNHEY and CDR2 as SVGEGT. Trimming took 4 bases from V and 4 from J; bases not matched to a gene: 3. The DNA of the CDR3 is TGTGCCAGCAGTTCTGGACAGGGGGGCTATGGCTACACCTTC. This translates into CASSSGQGGYGYTF.

V gene TRBV5-1 combines with J gene TRBJ2-1; 9 bases align to TRBD2. Germline V gene sequence: CDR1 SGHRS, CDR2 YFSETQ. The ends lost 5 bases at V and 0 bases at J; junction bases unmatched: 3. This CDR3 is 15 amino acids long. CDR3 in DNA: TGCGCCAGCAGTCTAGCGGGGAGCTCCTACAATGAGCAGTTCTTC. Its protein product is CASSLAGSSYNEQFF.

This chain connects TRBV6-2 or TRBV6-3 to TRBJ2-7, with D possibly TRBD2 on 5 matching bases. Germline CDR1 and CDR2: MNHEY and SVGEGT. This CDR3 has 16 residues. V was cut by 6 bases and J by 5 bases, with 23 bases left in between. CDR3 residues: CASSPEGRVSTHEQYF. The CDR3 DNA is TGTGCCAGCAGCCCCGAGGGTAGGGTGTCGACCCACGAGCAGTACTTC.

This clone was observed a single time. CDR3 region: CASKVPGQSNEQYF. The CDR3 nucleotides read TGTGCCAGCAAGGTCCCGGGACAGTCCAATGAGCAGTACTTC. V is TRBV6-1 and J is TRBJ2-7; 7 positions match TRBD1. From germline, CDR1 is MNHNS and CDR2 SASEGT. The length of the CDR3 is 14 residues. Unmatched junction bases numbered 13, after V lost 7 bases and J lost 7 bases.

The chain couples TRBV5-5 to TRBJ2-3, with 10 bases fitting TRBD2. The germline gives CDR1 SGHKS, CDR2 YYEKEE (reference sequence). This CDR3 is 16 amino acids long. After removal of 0 bases from V and 3 bases from J, the junction contained 4 bases not matched to a gene. The chain's CDR3 is CASSLVSGGWTDTQYF. In nucleotides, the CDR3 is TGTGCCAGCAGCTTGGTTAGCGGGGGGTGGACAGATACGCAGTATTTT. Looking up the rest from reference TRBV5-5 and TRBJ2-3 gives the full variable domain: DAGVTQSPTHLIKTRGQQVTLRCSPISGHKSVSWYQQVLGQGPQFIFQYYEKEERGRGNFPDRFSARQFPNYSSELNVNALLLGDSALYLCASSLVSGGWTDTQYFGPGTRLTVL.

Details on this clone: This CDR3 is also generated by other DNA sequences in the sample. The J gene is TRBJ2-3, the V gene TRBV24-1; weak D call: TRBD1 (5 bases). The CDR3 is 12 amino acids. V gave up 9 bases and J gave up 0 bases, with 6 bases separating them. Germline CDR1 is KGHDR and CDR2 is SFDVKD. Here the CDR3 reads CATSGSTDTQYF. CDR3 bases: TGTGCCACCTCAGGGAGCACAGATACGCAGTATTTT.

As for this clone: This sample includes further DNA sequences coding for the same CDR3. The rearrangement uses TRBV2 and TRBJ1-4, with TRBD1 matching 7 bases. The CDR3 contains 14 residues. The V and J ends lost 6 bases and 3 bases, in that order; junction bases with no gene match: 4. Germline CDR1 and CDR2: SNHLY and FYNNEI. Written as DNA, the CDR3 is TGTGCCAGCAGCGACAGGGTTCCTAATGAAAAACTGTTTTTT. Its translation is CASSDRVPNEKLFF.

V gene TRBV6-2 or TRBV6-3 combines with J gene TRBJ2-3; 8 bases fit TRBD2. Germline V gene sequence: CDR1 MNHEY, CDR2 SVGEGT. This CDR3 has 15 residues. With 4 bases clipped from V and 5 bases from J, the junction kept 8 bases outside the gene matches. CDR3 coding DNA: TGTGCCAGCAGTTTGAGCGGGGGCCGGGGAGATACGCAGTATTTT. It translates to CASSLSGGRGDTQYF.